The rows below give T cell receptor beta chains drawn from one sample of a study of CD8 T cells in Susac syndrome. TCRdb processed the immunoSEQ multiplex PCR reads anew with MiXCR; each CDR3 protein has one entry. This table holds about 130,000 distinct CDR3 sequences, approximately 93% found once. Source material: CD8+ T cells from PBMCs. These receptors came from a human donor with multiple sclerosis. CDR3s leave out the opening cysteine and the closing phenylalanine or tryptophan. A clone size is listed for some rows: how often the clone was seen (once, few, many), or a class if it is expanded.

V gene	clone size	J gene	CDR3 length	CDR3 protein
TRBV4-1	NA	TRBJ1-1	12	ASSLNRAGTEAF
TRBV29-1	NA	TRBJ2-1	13	SGDPSGGPHNEQF
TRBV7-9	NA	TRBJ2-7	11	ASSFARAYEQY
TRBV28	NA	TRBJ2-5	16	ASSPGLAGGPYLETQY
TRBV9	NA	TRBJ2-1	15	ASSVAATRSSYNEQF
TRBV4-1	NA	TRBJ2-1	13	ATLRGPNTYNEQF
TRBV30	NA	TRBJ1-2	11	AWGRDRGEGYT
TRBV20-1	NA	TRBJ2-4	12	SASEKLAKNIQY
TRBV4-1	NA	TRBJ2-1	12	ASSPRTSYNEQF
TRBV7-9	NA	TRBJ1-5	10	ASSLDGQPQH
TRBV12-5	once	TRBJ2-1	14	ASGFGWSGLYNEQF
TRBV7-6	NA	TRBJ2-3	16	ASSFLRPFKTHTDTQY
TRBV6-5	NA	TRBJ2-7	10	ASMGQSYEQY
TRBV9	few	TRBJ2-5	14	ASSEGGRDGRETQY
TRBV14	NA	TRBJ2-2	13	ASSQRLANTGELF
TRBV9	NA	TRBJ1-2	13	ASSLGVGQSNGYT
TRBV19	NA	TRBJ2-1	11	ASSIYRGDEQF
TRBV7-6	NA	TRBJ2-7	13	ASSLGQGRLAEQY
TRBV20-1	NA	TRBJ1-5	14	SARAGGRVGDQPQH
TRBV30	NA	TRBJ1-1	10	AWILGFTEVF
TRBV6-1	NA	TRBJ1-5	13	ASGAVAWDNQPQH
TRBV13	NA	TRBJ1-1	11	ASSSGPNSEAF
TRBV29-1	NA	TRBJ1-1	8	SVADTEAF
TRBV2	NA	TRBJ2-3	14	ASNTGTLASTDTQY
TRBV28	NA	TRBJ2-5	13	ASSSRDGDQETQY
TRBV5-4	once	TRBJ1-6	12	ASSQGQGGSPLH
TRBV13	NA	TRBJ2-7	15	ASSLGLGGGGSYEQY
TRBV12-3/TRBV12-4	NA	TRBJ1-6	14	ASSTQGGWDNSPLH
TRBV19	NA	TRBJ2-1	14	ASSISAGSSYNEQF
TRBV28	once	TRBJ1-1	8	ATRRGRAF
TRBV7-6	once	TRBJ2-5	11	ASRSGQGQTQY
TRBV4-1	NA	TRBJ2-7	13	ASSQTGDGGYEQY
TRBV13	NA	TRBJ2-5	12	ASSFTTVQETQY
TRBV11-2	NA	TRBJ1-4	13	ASSLEQGPNEKLF
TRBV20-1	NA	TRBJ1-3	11	SALQGAGNTIY
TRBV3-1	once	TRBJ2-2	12	ASSPPGALGELF
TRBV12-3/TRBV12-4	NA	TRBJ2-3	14	ASSLTGRTNTDTQY
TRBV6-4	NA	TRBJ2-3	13	ASSDRPESTDTQY
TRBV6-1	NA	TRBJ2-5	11	ASSLFRSETQY
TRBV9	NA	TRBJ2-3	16	ASSAPRRTSPFGNTQY
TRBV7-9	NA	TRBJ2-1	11	ASSPLTGDEQF
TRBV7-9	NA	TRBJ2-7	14	ASSFDIRGGVYEQY
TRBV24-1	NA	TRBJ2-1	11	ATGTGIYNEQF
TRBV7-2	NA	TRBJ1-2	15	ASSLGVTGGAYYGYT
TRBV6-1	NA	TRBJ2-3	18	ASIGWASAVGGYRTDTQY
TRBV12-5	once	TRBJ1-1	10	ASGYQTGEAF
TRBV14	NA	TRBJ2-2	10	ASSQDRRELF
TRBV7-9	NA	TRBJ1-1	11	ASSPHGNTEAF
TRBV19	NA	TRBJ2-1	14	ASSQKPPPGYNEQF